These 5 T cell receptor beta chains originate from one sample sequenced in a study of vaccination and CD4 T cells after COVID-19 (dated by TCRdb to between 2021 and 2022). The antigens of these receptors remain unknown. The receptor library was made with PCR. TCRdb lists the instrument as Illumina iSeq 100. TCR sequencing of DNA from cultured CD4+ T cells used the Oncomine TCR Beta short-read assay at the Johns Hopkins FTIC core. TCRdb cleaned the public reads at Q25 with fastp, built clones with MiXCR and kept in-frame beta chains. Rows are unified per CDR3 protein, each entry keeping the most common DNA and genes. The sample includes 20,000 to 25,000 distinct CDR3 sequences, with 30% to 35% observed a single time. Roughly an eighth of the sample rests with the top ten. What this sample's time point label stands for: late sampling 161 to 241 days after vaccination in a few convalescent patients. The intended sense of this specimen's treatment or condition label: roughly 10-day PBMC culture with coronavirus spike peptide pools or control peptides (ViraFEST assay).

The starting material was CD4+ T cells from blood, cultured in vitro, obtained about 7 months after SARS-CoV-2 vaccination. The origin of the receptors is a human donor who had recovered from COVID-19.

The V gene is TRBV4-2, the J gene TRBJ2-3; 14 positions agree with TRBD2. Trimming at V came to 0 bases and at J to 4 bases, leaving 6 bases not matched to a gene. The CDR3 is 18 amino acids. Germline V gene lookup returns CDR1 LGHNA and CDR2 YNFKEQ. In nucleotides, the CDR3 is TGTGCCAGCAGCCAAGATCCGGGACTAGCGGGAGCGGCAGATACGCAGTATTTT. This translates into CASSQDPGLAGAADTQYF.

This rearrangement joins TRBV11-3 to TRBJ2-1, with D possibly matching TRBD2 (6 bases). The germline CDR1 and CDR2 sequences are SGHNT and YENEEA. This CDR3 is 15 amino acids long. Trimming pared 3 bases from V and 9 bases from J, leaving 18 bases between. CDR3 bases: TGTGCCAGCAGCTTTCTAACGGGAGTTGAGGGTGAGCAGTTCTTC. Its protein product is CASSFLTGVEGEQFF.

The chain is built from TRBV2 and TRBJ1-5, with unresolved D. The CDR3 runs 15 residues. V was pared by 4 bases and J by 0 bases, with 10 bases between. Germline V CDR1 and CDR2: SNHLY, FYNNEI. In nucleotides, the CDR3 is TGTGCCAGCAGTGTAGGAGGGTATAGCAATCAGCCCCAGCATTTT. Translating it yields CASSVGGYSNQPQHF.

This clonotype was seen a handful of times. V and J are TRBV24-1 and TRBJ2-2, with 10 bases aligning to TRBD1. Germline CDR1 and CDR2: KGHDR and SFDVKD. This CDR3 comprises 17 residues. J was trimmed by 6 bases and V by 5 bases; bases with no gene match: 11. The CDR3 reads CATSVLPGQGLPGELFF. CDR3 DNA: TGTGCCACCAGTGTTCTACCGGGACAGGGGCTACCCGGGGAGCTGTTTTTT.

Comments on this clonotype: A read error is possible here, since a much larger clone lies one base away. Lacking the conserved final phenylalanine or tryptophan, this CDR3 likely reflects a read error. The chain employs TRBV7-9 and TRBJ1-2; D unclear. Trimming took off 2 bases at V and 0 bases at J, with 10 bases between the two ends. CDR3 length equals 15 residues. The germline CDR1 and CDR2 sequences are SEHNR and FQNEAQ (reference sequence). The CDR3 reads CASSLFGGTNYGYTL. The CDR3 region has the DNA TGTGCCAGCAGCTTATTTGGCGGTACTAACTATGGCTACACCCTC.